Below are 17 T cell receptor beta chains sequenced from a single sample in a study of cytomegalovirus exposure and HLA in healthy donors. 13 Jbeta primers and 60 Vbeta primers were used for the PCR. Profiling relied on immunoSEQ multiplex PCR, and the TCRdb table lists in-frame clones only, not all of them. The sample records 120,000 to 150,000 clones, around 83% being singletons. The sequencing sample was made of PBMCs. The receptors here all came from a man aged 35-49 years in good health and CMV-seropositive.

This clone has a handful of counts. The rearrangement uses TRBV2 and TRBJ2-5; the D gene is possibly TRBD2 (6 bases). CDR1 and CDR2 from the germline V gene are SNHLY and FYNNEI. V lost 1 base, J lost 5 bases, and 11 bases lay in between. The CDR3 is 14 residues long. The CDR3 nucleotides are TGTGCCAGCAGTGAAGTTAGCGGCGGGGAGACCCAGTACTTC. This gives the protein CASSEVSGGETQYF.

This clone was seen once. This chain connects TRBV9 to TRBJ1-5, with 7 bases that match TRBD1. From germline, CDR1 is SGDLS and CDR2 YYNGEE. With 3 bases clipped from V and 3 bases from J, the junction kept 3 bases outside the gene matches. This CDR3 contains 14 residues. This chain's CDR3 is CASSEGQLNQPQHF. Written as DNA, the CDR3 is TGTGCCAGCAGCGAGGGACAGCTCAATCAGCCCCAGCATTTT.

The V call is TRBV21-1, the J call TRBJ1-2. TRBV21-1 is a recognized pseudogene. The CDR3 runs to 15 residues. The CDR3 loop reads CASSKARGEDYGYTF. The CDR3 bases are TGTGCCAGCAGCAAAGCGCGCGGGGAGGACTATGGCTACACCTTC.

The chain employs TRBV28 and TRBJ1-1; 7 bases line up with TRBD1. Germline CDR1 reads MDHEN; CDR2 reads SYDVKM. The CDR3 spans 13 residues. V shed 7 bases and J 5 bases; nucleotides not matched to a gene: 7. The CDR3 DNA reads as TGTGCCAGCACCCAGGGGGGTTGGACTGAAGCTTTCTTT. This sequence encodes CASTQGGWTEAFF.

The V call is TRBV7-3, the J call TRBJ1-2, with D possibly TRBD1 on 5 matching bases. Germline CDR1 is SGHTA and CDR2 is FQGTGA. The V gene lost 0 bases and the J gene lost 3 bases, with 8 bases spanning the gap. This CDR3 is 14 amino acids long. The CDR3 DNA is TGTGCCAGCAGCTTAACGCCGGGGGACTATGGCTACACCTTC. Translation gives CASSLTPGDYGYTF.

The chain is built from TRBV27 and TRBJ2-3; 7 bases line up with TRBD1. V dropped 6 bases and J dropped 3; count of bases not matched to a gene: 9. This CDR3 has 15 amino acids. Germline V gene lookup returns CDR1 MNHEY and CDR2 SMNVEV (reference sequence). In nucleotides, the CDR3 is TGTGCCAGCAGACCGAGGGGGCGATGGACAGATACGCAGTATTTT. Translated, it gives CASRPRGRWTDTQYF.

J is TRBJ2-7 and V is TRBV21-1; the table assigns TRBD2, which was not confirmed against the DNA. TRBV21-1 is a pseudogene. This CDR3 has 15 residues. Here the CDR3 DNA reads TGTGCCAGCAGCATTAAGGGAGGGGTTCGGCACGAGCAGTACTTC. Translated, it gives CASSIKGGVRHEQYF.

A single count supports this clone. This chain joins TRBV29-1 and TRBJ2-1, with a possible D match to TRBD2 (5 bases). The CDR3 extends over 15 amino acids. Trimming left V 2 bases short and J 7 bases short, with 18 bases between. Germline CDR1 SQVTM, CDR2 ANQGSEA. The CDR3 region has the DNA TGCAGCGTTGAACGAGGGAGCGGAGGAGGTAATGAGCAGTTCTTC. This gives the protein CSVERGSGGGNEQFF.

This clone was seen a single time. J is TRBJ1-2 and V is TRBV19, with 8 bases matching TRBD1. Unmatched junction bases numbered 5, after V lost 3 bases and J lost 5 bases. The CDR3 has 14 amino acids. The germline V gene has CDR1 LNHDA and CDR2 SQIVND (reference sequence). CDR3 residues: CASSIVTGVYGYTF. The CDR3, as DNA: TGTGCCAGTAGTATCGTGACAGGGGTATATGGCTACACCTTC.

The V call is TRBV7-8, the J call TRBJ2-7, with a weak D call TRBD2 (5 bases). CDR3 length: 15 residues. With 5 bases removed from V and 5 bases from J, the gap between germline ends came to 19 bases. CDR1 SGHVS and CDR2 FQNEAQ come from the germline V gene. CDR3 sequence (DNA): TGTGCCAGCAGCCGTGGGGTCCCCGGAGGACACGAGCAGTACTTC. It yields the protein CASSRGVPGGHEQYF.

This clone was observed a handful of times. The rearrangement links TRBV7-9 to TRBJ1-6; 7 bases align to TRBD1. The CDR3 sequence is 15 residues long. CDR1 SEHNR and CDR2 FQNEAQ come from the germline V gene (reference sequence). The V segment lost 7 bases and the J segment 7 bases; nucleotides outside the gene matches: 10. The CDR3 sequence: CASISSGTANSPLHF. In DNA form, the CDR3 reads TGTGCCAGCATCTCTTCCGGGACAGCAAATTCACCCCTCCACTTT.

V gene TRBV30 combines with J gene TRBJ2-2, with a possible D match to TRBD2 (5 bases). CDR1 is GTSNPN, CDR2 SVGIG, per germline (reference sequence). The germline V and J ends were trimmed by 3 bases and 4 bases, with 21 bases remaining between them. The CDR3 sequence is 17 residues long. The CDR3, as DNA: TGTGCCTGGAGACCCCGAGGAGGTGCTTTGGGCACCGGGGAGCTGTTTTTT. Translated: CAWRPRGGALGTGELFF.

This chain links TRBV19 with TRBJ1-2; the D gene is possibly TRBD1 (6 bases). CDR3 length: 15 amino acids. The germline V gene has CDR1 LNHDA and CDR2 SQIVND (reference sequence). Between the trimmed V and J ends, which lost 0 bases and 8 bases, there was a span of 16 bases. CDR3 DNA sequence: TGTGCCAGTAGTATAGATCCTACAGGGTTTGACGGCTACACCTTC. Translating gives CASSIDPTGFDGYTF.

The V call is TRBV5-4, the J call TRBJ1-2; 8 bases fit TRBD1. CDR1 is SGHNT and CDR2 is YYREEE in the germline V gene (reference sequence). Trimming removed 5 bases from V and 4 bases from J; junction bases left unmatched: 4. CDR3 length: 13 amino acids. CDR3 sequence (DNA): TGTGCCAGCAGTTTTGACAGGGGCTATGGCTACACCTTC. Protein sequence: CASSFDRGYGYTF.

This chain's CDR3 is CASSLEGSRDTEAFF. DNA for the CDR3: TGTGCCAGCAGCTTAGAGGGTAGCAGAGATACTGAAGCTTTCTTT. V usage is TRBV11-3 and J usage is TRBJ1-1; D is uncertain. Trimming pared 0 bases from V and 5 bases from J, leaving 13 bases between. The CDR3 is made up of 15 amino acids. CDR1 is SGHNT and CDR2 is YENEEA in the germline V gene.

The chain combines TRBV7-2 with TRBJ2-7; TRBD1 matches 8 bases. The V and J ends lost 5 bases and 1 base, in that order; junction bases with no gene match: 4. The length of the CDR3 is 14 residues. Germline loops: CDR1 SGHTA, CDR2 FQGNSA. In nucleotides, the CDR3 is TGTGCCAGCAGCCTCGACAGGGGTTCCTACGAGCAGTACTTC. Amino acid sequence: CASSLDRGSYEQYF.

The chain employs TRBV6-1 and TRBJ1-2, with D unresolved. Germline V gene data show CDR1 as MNHNS and CDR2 as SASEGT. The CDR3 is 13 amino acids. The V and J ends lost 8 bases and 0 bases respectively, with 10 bases between them. For the CDR3, the DNA is TGTGCCAGCCCTCGAACACCTAACTATGGCTACACCTTC. Protein sequence: CASPRTPNYGYTF.